Listed below are T cell receptor beta chains from one sample, sequenced in a study of a mutant IDH1 vaccine in newly diagnosed glioma. The data were produced by immunoSEQ multiplex PCR, yet TCRdb's version contains in-frame clones alone and is incomplete. The sample consists of 23,000 or so clones, 93% of them appearing once. Sequencing used PBMCs, obtained from a glioma patient treated with radiotherapy, temozolomide or both. The receptors were sampled from a man in his forties with glioma. Each CDR3 is given with its conserved first and last residue. D genes are given only for firm matches. Some rows have no size entry. The others give once, few or many, or a class for an expanded clone.

>15|TRBD1|TRBJ1-6|.|TRBV27
CASSPGTVYNSPLHF
TGTGCCAGCAGTCCCGGGACAGTCTATAATTCACCCCTCCACTTT
>14|TRBD1|TRBJ2-7|.|TRBV7-2
CASSLDRGVREQYF
TGTGCCAGCAGCTTAGACAGGGGAGTAAGGGAGCAGTACTTC
>12|.|TRBJ1-1|.|TRBV7-9
CASSSRASEAFF
TGTGCCAGCAGCTCCCGGGCGTCAGAAGCTTTCTTT
>16|.|TRBJ1-2|.|TRBV7-2
CASSFRSATVGYGYTF
TGTGCCAGCAGCTTCCGCTCCGCGACAGTCGGCTATGGCTACACCTTC
>12|.|TRBJ1-2|.|TRBV6-5
CASGIRAGGYTF
TGTGCCAGCGGCATCCGGGCCGGAGGCTACACCTTC
>15|.|TRBJ1-5|.|TRBV6-1
CATSRGEGVGQPQHF
TGTGCCACCTCAAGGGGGGAAGGGGTAGGGCAGCCCCAGCATTTT
>16|.|TRBJ1-5|.|TRBV2
CASSEQGGYGNQPQHF
TGTGCCAGCAGTGAACAGGGAGGTTACGGCAATCAGCCCCAGCATTTT
>15|.|TRBJ1-2|.|TRBV5-4
CASSQEAGNNYGYTF
TGTGCCAGCAGCCAGGAGGCAGGCAATAACTATGGCTACACCTTC
>15|.|TRBJ2-7|.|TRBV21-1
CASSISPRLGYEQYF
TGTGCCAGCAGCATCTCCCCCCGCCTCGGGTACGAGCAGTACTTC
>15|TRBD2|TRBJ2-7|.|TRBV6-4
CASSDRAGEGHEQYF
TGTGCCAGCAGTGACAGAGCGGGAGAGGGCCACGAGCAGTACTTC
>14|.|TRBJ1-1|.|TRBV7-9
CASSTQGGGTEAFF
TGTGCCAGCAGTACCCAGGGAGGGGGCACTGAAGCTTTCTTT
>13|.|TRBJ2-7|.|TRBV4-2
CASSQDRGYEQYF
TGTGCCAGCAGCCAAGACAGGGGATACGAGCAGTACTTC
>14|.|TRBJ2-3|.|TRBV9
CASSGIEGTDTQYF
TGTGCCAGCAGTGGTATTGAGGGCACAGATACGCAGTATTTT
>15|.|TRBJ2-1|.|TRBV19
CASIGGMPDRNEQFF
TGTGCCAGTATTGGCGGGATGCCTGATCGGAATGAGCAGTTCTTC
>17|TRBD2|TRBJ2-7|.|TRBV5-4
CASSPGTSGGFSYEQYF
TGTGCCAGCAGCCCCGGGACTAGCGGGGGTTTCTCCTACGAGCAGTACTTC
>17|.|TRBJ1-6|.|TRBV10-3
CAISESGLVADDSPLHF
TGTGCCATCAGTGAGTCTGGGTTGGTGGCAGACGATTCACCCCTCCACTTT
>14|.|TRBJ1-3|once|TRBV9
CASSRVVSGNTIYF
TGTGCCAGCAGCAGGGTCGTCTCTGGAAACACCATATATTTT
>13|.|TRBJ1-1|.|TRBV6-5
CASSWGTGTEAFF
TGTGCCAGCAGTTGGGGGACGGGCACTGAAGCTTTCTTT
>17|.|TRBJ1-3|.|TRBV18
CASSLLGDGSSGNTIYF
TGTGCCAGCTCCCTCCTAGGTGACGGAAGCTCTGGAAACACCATATATTTT
>13|.|TRBJ2-1|.|TRBV18
CASSPTGPSEQFF
TGTGCCAGCTCACCGACAGGTCCATCGGAGCAGTTCTTC
>15|TRBD2|TRBJ2-3|few|TRBV27
CASSFSGGAPDTQYF
TGTGCCAGCAGTTTTAGCGGGGGGGCCCCAGATACGCAGTATTTT
>12|TRBD2|TRBJ2-5|once|TRBV29-1
CSVRGGGETQYF
TGCAGCGTGCGGGGGGGCGGGGAGACCCAGTACTTC
>12|.|TRBJ1-2|.|TRBV9
CASSDGLYGYTF
TGTGCCAGCAGCGACGGGCTATATGGCTACACCTTC
>12|.|TRBJ2-7|.|TRBV9
CASSGTSYEQYF
TGTGCCAGCAGCGGGACTTCCTACGAGCAGTACTTC
>14|TRBD1|TRBJ2-7|.|TRBV28
CASRLMTGVYEQYF
TGTGCCAGCCGATTGATGACAGGGGTCTACGAGCAGTACTTC
>13|.|TRBJ2-7|.|TRBV5-1
CASSPQGTYEQYF
TGCGCCAGCAGCCCCCAAGGAACCTACGAGCAGTACTTC
>17|.|TRBJ1-5|.|TRBV2
CASSESIRNRFNQPQHF
TGTGCCAGCAGTGAAAGTATTCGGAACAGATTCAATCAGCCCCAGCATTTT
>14|TRBD2|TRBJ2-2|.|TRBV6-5
CASRGGYGTGELFF
TGTGCCAGCAGGGGAGGGTACGGCACCGGGGAGCTGTTTTTT
>14|.|TRBJ1-3|once|TRBV7-8
CASSLQASGNTIYF
TGTGCCAGCAGCTTACAAGCCTCTGGAAACACCATATATTTT
>15|TRBD2|TRBJ2-7|.|TRBV27
CASSLSSGAGYEQYF
TGTGCCAGCAGTTTATCCAGCGGGGCTGGATACGAGCAGTACTTC
>12|.|TRBJ2-7|.|TRBV5-6
CASSRRTYEQYF
TGTGCCAGCAGCCGACGTACCTACGAGCAGTACTTC
>13|.|TRBJ1-1|.|TRBV18
CASSPPYKHEAFF
TGTGCCAGCTCACCACCTTACAAGCATGAAGCTTTCTTT
>13|TRBD1|TRBJ1-2|.|TRBV27
CASGRQGPYGYTF
TGTGCCAGCGGACGACAGGGTCCCTATGGCTACACCTTC
>15|TRBD2|TRBJ2-7|.|TRBV6-5
CASSSGTSISYEQYF
TGTGCCAGCAGTTCCGGGACTAGTATTTCCTACGAGCAGTACTTC
>14|.|TRBJ1-5|.|TRBV7-9
CASSLEFGGEPQHF
TGTGCCAGCAGCTTAGAATTCGGGGGAGAGCCCCAGCATTTT
>13|.|TRBJ1-1|few|TRBV7-2
CASSRQRNTEAFF
TGTGCCAGCAGTCGGCAGAGGAACACTGAAGCTTTCTTT
>13|TRBD1|TRBJ2-2|.|TRBV6-6
CASSTQGWGELFF
TGTGCCAGCAGTACACAGGGGTGGGGGGAGCTGTTTTTT
>14|TRBD2|TRBJ2-7|.|TRBV4-1
CASSREREAYEQYF
TGCGCCAGCAGCCGGGAACGGGAGGCCTACGAGCAGTACTTC
>16|TRBD2|TRBJ2-2|.|TRBV19
CASSRRPGTRTGELFF
TGTGCCAGTAGCCGAAGACCCGGGACTAGGACCGGGGAGCTGTTTTTT
>16|TRBD1|TRBJ2-7|.|TRBV2
CASSESWDRATYEQYF
TGTGCCAGCAGTGAATCTTGGGACAGGGCGACCTACGAGCAGTACTTC
>16|.|TRBJ2-1|.|TRBV5-4
CASSPRGLAQHNEQFF
TGTGCCAGCAGCCCTCGCGGGCTAGCCCAACACAATGAGCAGTTCTTC
>14|.|TRBJ2-7|.|TRBV10-2
CASSESFYSYEQYF
TGCGCCAGCAGTGAGTCCTTTTACTCCTACGAGCAGTACTTC
>16|TRBD2|TRBJ2-3|.|TRBV7-9
CASSSRGGPAPSLEYF
TGTGCCAGCAGCTCCCGCGGGGGTCCCGCGCCGAGTCTGGAGTATTTT
>13|.|TRBJ1-5|.|TRBV18
CASSSDRNQPQHF
TGTGCCAGCTCGTCGGACCGCAATCAGCCCCAGCATTTT
>16|TRBD2|TRBJ2-7|.|TRBV6-6
CASTPFGGGVAYEQYF
TGTGCCAGCACCCCTTTCGGGGGGGGAGTAGCCTACGAGCAGTACTTC
>12|.|TRBJ1-4|.|TRBV5-6
CASLSSGEKLFF
TGTGCCAGTCTAAGCTCGGGTGAAAAACTGTTTTTT
>15|.|TRBJ2-5|.|TRBV11-2
CASSLVPGREETQYF
TGTGCCAGCAGCTTAGTCCCAGGGCGCGAAGAGACCCAGTACTTC
>17|.|TRBJ1-6|.|TRBV4-1
CASSQDRARDYNSPLHF
TGCGCCAGCAGCCAAGATCGGGCCAGGGACTATAATTCACCCCTCCACTTT
>14|TRBD2|TRBJ2-2|.|TRBV9
CASEAGAYTGELFF
TGTGCCAGCGAAGCGGGAGCTTACACCGGGGAGCTGTTTTTT
>14|.|TRBJ2-7|.|TRBV21-1
CASSLTESSYEQYF
TGTGCCAGCAGCTTGACGGAGAGCTCCTACGAGCAGTACTTC
>16|.|TRBJ2-2|.|TRBV7-2
CASSLSRTGITGELFF
TGTGCCAGCAGCTTATCGAGAACAGGGATCACCGGGGAGCTGTTTTTT
>13|.|TRBJ2-7|.|TRBV11-3
CASSPGPLSEQYF
TGTGCCAGCAGCCCGGGGCCCCTCAGCGAGCAGTACTTC
>12|.|TRBJ2-5|once|TRBV6-5
CATKGFRETQYF
TGTGCCACCAAGGGGTTCCGGGAGACCCAGTACTTC
>14|.|TRBJ2-1|.|TRBV10-3
CAISERGAYNEQFF
TGTGCCATCAGTGAGAGGGGGGCCTACAATGAGCAGTTCTTC
>10|.|TRBJ2-5|.|TRBV6-5
CAAGQETQYF
TGTGCCGCCGGTCAAGAGACCCAGTACTTC
>15|TRBD2|TRBJ2-7|.|TRBV19
CASSILAGSSYEQYF
TGTGCCAGTAGTATTCTAGCGGGGAGCTCCTACGAGCAGTACTTC
>14|.|TRBJ2-7|.|TRBV29-1
CSVSDGIPTYEQYF
TGCAGCGTTAGTGATGGGATCCCAACCTACGAGCAGTACTTC
>18|TRBD1|TRBJ2-1|.|TRBV4-1
CASSRSQKVSGGWIEQFF
TGCGCCAGCAGCCGGTCACAAAAGGTGTCAGGGGGCTGGATTGAGCAGTTCTTC
>14|.|TRBJ1-2|.|TRBV5-6
CASSLQGRTYGYTF
TGTGCCAGCAGCTTACAGGGAAGGACCTATGGCTACACCTTC
>14|TRBD2|TRBJ2-7|.|TRBV4-2
CASSPLGGVYEQYF
TGTGCCAGCAGCCCTTTGGGGGGGGTGTACGAGCAGTACTTC